These 11 T cell receptor beta chains originate from one sample sequenced in a study of T cell clones after liver transplantation. Produced via immunoSEQ multiplex PCR; TCRdb's table is partial and in-frame only. The table has 75,000 to 95,000 clones, around 84% seen once; the top ten hold less than 2.5%. This sample comprised CD4+ T cells from blood, obtained roughly 50 months after liver transplant. These receptors were taken from a human patient who received a liver transplant. Some T cells may be graft donor cells.

This chain's CDR3 is CASHDGASGNTEAFF. In nucleotides, the CDR3 is TGTGCCAGCCACGATGGGGCCTCCGGGAACACTGAAGCTTTCTTT. The rearrangement links TRBV19 to TRBJ1-1, with D perhaps TRBD1 (5 bases). This CDR3 region has 15 residues. Germline V CDR1 and CDR2: LNHDA, SQIVND (reference sequence). Trimming stripped 9 bases from V and 1 base from J, with 18 bases between.

V gene TRBV19 combines with J gene TRBJ1-2, with D hard to call. Germline CDR1 is LNHDA and CDR2 is SQIVND (reference sequence). Deletions cut 7 bases from V and 6 bases from J, with 12 bases between. CDR3 length: 12 residues. In DNA form, the CDR3 reads TGTGCCAGTACTGAGGGTGGACATGGCTACACCTTC. Its protein product is CASTEGGHGYTF. The whole variable domain, filled in from reference TRBV19 and TRBJ1-2, reads DGGITQSPKYLFRKEGQNVTLSCEQNLNHDAMYWYRQDPGQGLRLIYYSQIVNDFQKGDIAEGYSVSREKKESFPLTVTSAQKNPTAFYLCASTEGGHGYTFGSGTRLTVV.

The J gene is TRBJ2-7, the V gene TRBV28; maybe TRBD1 (6 bases). Germline lookup yields CDR1 MDHEN and CDR2 SYDVKM. The CDR3 runs to 15 residues. Between the trimmed V and J ends, which lost 5 bases and 0 bases, there was a span of 14 bases. CDR3 loop: CASSPTGFSSYEQYF. CDR3 DNA: TGTGCCAGCAGTCCGACAGGTTTTAGCTCCTACGAGCAGTACTTC.

The chain uses TRBV7-2 and TRBJ1-1; D might be TRBD1 (5 bases). The CDR3 is 13 residues long. CDR1 and CDR2 (germline): SGHTA, FQGNSA. V was clipped by 1 base and J by 8 bases, with 11 bases between them. CDR3 nucleotide sequence: TGTGCCAGCAGCTTAGGGGACCTGGGGGAAGCTTTCTTT. This sequence encodes CASSLGDLGEAFF. Supplemented by reference TRBV7-2 and TRBJ1-1, the full variable domain reads GAGVSQSPSNKVTEKGKDVELRCDPISGHTALYWYRQSLGQGLEFLIYFQGNSAPDKSGLPSDRFSAERTGGSVSTLTIQRTQQEDSAVYLCASSLGDLGEAFFGQGTRLTVV.

The gene calls are TRBV25-1 and TRBJ1-1, with D hard to call. Trimming took off 5 bases at V and 4 bases at J, with 11 bases between the two ends. CDR1 is MGHDK, CDR2 SYGVNS, per germline. The CDR3 is 13 residues long. The CDR3 bases are TGTGCCAGCAGTAGACTATGGGGCACTGAAGCTTTCTTT. The encoded protein is CASSRLWGTEAFF.

Here the CDR3 reads CASSLISGALFGSPLHF. CDR3 nucleotide sequence: TGTGCCAGCAGCTTGATCTCAGGAGCTTTGTTCGGGTCACCCCTCCACTTT. This chain uses TRBV5-6 with TRBJ1-6; D ambiguous. Germline V CDR1 and CDR2: SGHDT, YYEEEE. The ends were cut back, 1 base at V and 10 bases at J, with 21 bases in the middle. The CDR3 covers 17 residues.

In nucleotides, the CDR3 is TGCGCCAGCAGCCAAGGTCGACGAACAGAGGTGTATTCACCCCTCCACTTT. It codes for CASSQGRRTEVYSPLHF. This sequence joins TRBV4-1 and TRBJ1-6; D unclear. Trimming removed 1 base at V and 8 bases at J, with 18 bases between. From germline, CDR1 is MGHRA and CDR2 YSYEKL. CDR3 length equals 17 residues.

The sample holds a few counts of this clone. V is TRBV5-1 and J is TRBJ1-2; D possibly corresponds to TRBD1 (5 bases). This CDR3 is 12 amino acids long. The germline gives CDR1 SGHRS, CDR2 YFSETQ. V shed 3 bases and J shed 7 bases, with 10 bases lying between them. CDR3 region: CASSSSGTGYTF. The CDR3 bases are TGCGCCAGCAGCTCATCAGGGACTGGCTACACCTTC. The complete variable domain, with remaining parts taken from reference TRBV5-1 and TRBJ1-2, reads KAGVTQTPRYLIKTRGQQVTLSCSPISGHRSVSWYQQTPGQGLQFLFEYFSETQRNKGNFPGRFSGRQFSNSRSEMNVSTLELGDSALYLCASSSSGTGYTFGSGTRLTVV.

The rearrangement joins TRBV5-1 to TRBJ2-5; 7 nucleotides agree with TRBD1. This CDR3 comprises 15 residues. Trimming removed 6 bases from V and 3 bases from J; junction bases left unmatched: 11. CDR1 and CDR2 from the germline V gene are SGHRS and YFSETQ. In DNA, the CDR3 is TGCGCCAGCACGACAGACTGGGGACAGAAAGAGACCCAGTACTTC. It translates to CASTTDWGQKETQYF. Full variable domain (remainder filled in from reference TRBV5-1 and TRBJ2-5): KAGVTQTPRYLIKTRGQQVTLSCSPISGHRSVSWYQQTPGQGLQFLFEYFSETQRNKGNFPGRFSGRQFSNSRSEMNVSTLELGDSALYLCASTTDWGQKETQYFGPGTRLLVL.

This chain connects TRBV2 to TRBJ1-1; possible D gene TRBD1, 5 bases. The CDR3 has 13 amino acids. Trimming stripped 5 bases from V and 2 bases from J, with 9 bases between. The germline V gene encodes CDR1 SNHLY and CDR2 FYNNEI. The CDR3 protein is CASSFQGNTEAFF. CDR3 DNA sequence: TGTGCCAGCAGTTTCCAGGGTAACACTGAAGCTTTCTTT.

This rearrangement joins TRBV10-3 to TRBJ2-4, with no clear D. Germline values: CDR1 ENHRY, CDR2 SYGVKD. The CDR3 is made up of 15 amino acids. V lost 0 bases, J lost 3 bases, and 9 bases lay in between. The CDR3: CAISESGWDKNIQYF. As DNA, the CDR3 is TGTGCCATCAGTGAGTCGGGGTGGGACAAAAACATTCAGTACTTC.